Listed below are T cell receptor beta chains from one sample, sequenced in a study of graft-versus-host responses after intestinal transplantation. Antigen specificity for these receptors is unknown. Data came from immunoSEQ multiplex PCR; TCRdb stores just in-frame clones and leaves some out. The sample lists approximately 88,000 clones, 94% seen once, with approximately 0.2% in the top ten. This sample comprised unstimulated CD4+ T cells sorted from spleen or lymph node cells, obtained before transplant. Every receptor here comes from a human donor who was the organ donor for an intestinal transplant. Both conserved end residues are part of each CDR3. Fields, in order: J gene, V gene, clone size, D gene, CDR3 protein, CDR3 DNA. A D gene is named only where the DNA matches it firmly. Clone sizes are given selectively: once, few, many, or a class where the clone is expanded.

TRBJ2-3 | TRBV7-6 | once | TRBD2 | CASSLGLAEPNTQYF | TGTGCCAGCAGCTTAGGTCTAGCGGAACCTAATACGCAGTATTTT
TRBJ2-2 | TRBV9 | few | - | CASSVGPVQGPGELFF | TGTGCCAGCAGCGTAGGGCCAGTCCAAGGGCCCGGGGAGCTGTTTTTT
TRBJ2-6 | TRBV5-1 | - | - | CASSLVPGSGANVLTF | TGCGCCAGCAGCTTGGTGCCCGGGTCTGGGGCCAACGTCCTGACTTTC
TRBJ1-3 | TRBV28 | - | - | CASTPGEVRGNTIYF | TGTGCCAGCACCCCCGGGGAGGTTAGAGGAAACACCATATATTTT
TRBJ2-7 | TRBV5-4 | - | TRBD1 | CASSLDAGTGGLEQYF | TGTGCCAGCAGCTTGGACGCCGGGACAGGGGGTCTCGAGCAGTACTTC
TRBJ2-7 | TRBV25-1 | - | TRBD2 | CASSESGGLISYEQYF | TGTGCCAGCAGTGAATCGGGGGGGCTTATCTCCTACGAGCAGTACTTC
TRBJ1-1 | TRBV29-1 | - | - | CSVERLLVNTEAFF | TGCAGCGTTGAACGTCTGCTGGTGAACACTGAAGCTTTCTTT
TRBJ1-6 | TRBV19 | - | - | CASSLQRDSPLHF | TGTGCCAGTAGTTTACAGAGGGATTCACCCCTCCACTTT
TRBJ1-2 | TRBV19 | - | - | CASSINSANYGYTF | TGTGCCAGTAGTATTAACTCAGCTAACTATGGCTACACCTTC
TRBJ1-6 | TRBV5-6 | - | TRBD1 | CASSLGQGSSPLHF | TGTGCCAGCAGCCTCGGACAGGGTAGTTCACCCCTCCACTTT
TRBJ2-3 | TRBV7-3 | - | - | CASSPRLTRRDTQYF | TGTGCCAGCAGCCCCCGACTAACAAGAAGGGATACGCAGTATTTT
TRBJ1-1 | TRBV6-1 | - | TRBD1 | CASSEGFGTVTREAFF | TGTGCCAGCAGTGAAGGTTTCGGGACAGTGACGAGAGAAGCTTTCTTT
TRBJ2-3 | TRBV9 | - | - | CASSVDTGGLTDTQYF | TGTGCCAGCAGCGTAGATACGGGGGGCCTCACAGATACGCAGTATTTT
TRBJ1-5 | TRBV5-1 | - | TRBD1 | CASSLEGTGNQPQHF | TGCGCCAGCAGCTTGGAAGGGACAGGGAATCAGCCCCAGCATTTT
TRBJ1-6 | TRBV19 | - | TRBD1 | CASSDRADSPLHF | TGTGCCAGTAGTGACAGGGCCGATTCACCCCTCCACTTT
TRBJ2-7 | TRBV19 | few | - | CASSTSTGIYEQYF | TGTGCCAGTAGTACCTCCACAGGAATCTACGAGCAGTACTTC
TRBJ2-3 | TRBV11-2 | - | - | CASSLVSAGTDTQYF | TGTGCCAGCAGCTTAGTAAGCGCAGGCACAGATACGCAGTATTTT
TRBJ2-7 | TRBV20-1 | - | - | CSGWDSYEQYF | TGCAGTGGGTGGGACTCCTACGAGCAGTACTTC
TRBJ2-3 | TRBV18 | - | - | CASSPRMGSTDTQYF | TGTGCCAGCTCACCACGTATGGGCAGCACAGATACGCAGTATTTT
TRBJ2-1 | TRBV4-2 | - | - | CASSQAGEQFF | TGTGCCAGCAGCCAAGCAGGTGAGCAGTTCTTC
TRBJ1-1 | TRBV7-9 | - | TRBD1 | CASSFGQGARTEAFF | TGTGCCAGCAGCTTCGGGCAGGGGGCGCGGACTGAAGCTTTCTTT
TRBJ2-1 | TRBV2 | - | - | CASVRVAAYNEQFF | TGTGCCAGCGTACGAGTCGCAGCGTACAATGAGCAGTTCTTC
TRBJ1-3 | TRBV19 | - | - | CASSITGSANTIYF | TGTGCCAGTAGTATTACAGGGTCCGCAAACACCATATATTTT
TRBJ2-1 | TRBV10-2 | - | - | CASSARLGYNEQFF | TGCGCCAGCAGTGCGCGACTAGGGTACAATGAGCAGTTCTTC
TRBJ2-2 | TRBV28 | - | - | CASRLRQLPGELFF | TGTGCCAGCAGACTTAGACAGCTCCCCGGGGAGCTGTTTTTT
TRBJ1-1 | TRBV10-3 | - | TRBD1 | CAIEQGAGNTEAFF | TGTGCCATCGAACAGGGGGCCGGGAACACTGAAGCTTTCTTT
TRBJ2-3 | TRBV11-1 | - | TRBD1 | CASSLGGQGYTDTQYF | TGTGCCAGCAGCTTAGGGGGACAGGGGTACACAGATACGCAGTATTTT
TRBJ1-2 | TRBV6-5 | - | - | CASRPLGGNYGYTF | TGTGCCAGCCGACCTTTGGGCGGAAACTATGGCTACACCTTC
TRBJ1-1 | TRBV7-9 | - | - | CASSLIGVLGTEAFF | TGTGCCAGCAGCTTAATAGGGGTCCTCGGCACTGAAGCTTTCTTT
TRBJ2-1 | TRBV4-2 | - | TRBD1 | CASSQKQGAGSYNEQFF | TGTGCCAGCAGCCAAAAACAGGGGGCAGGCTCCTACAATGAGCAGTTCTTC
TRBJ2-3 | TRBV10-1 | - | - | CASSEFRGSDTQYF | TGCGCCAGCAGTGAGTTCCGGGGATCAGATACGCAGTATTTT
TRBJ1-1 | TRBV5-1 | - | - | CASRLAPDTEAFF | TGCGCCAGCAGGTTGGCCCCTGACACTGAAGCTTTCTTT
TRBJ1-5 | TRBV19 | - | TRBD1 | CASTTLGQGNQPQHF | TGTGCCAGTACCACCCTGGGACAGGGCAATCAGCCCCAGCATTTT
TRBJ1-4 | TRBV6-1 | - | TRBD1 | CASSAQGAEKLFF | TGTGCCAGCAGTGCCCAGGGGGCTGAAAAACTGTTTTTT
TRBJ1-1 | TRBV4-1 | - | - | CASTSDIHNTEAFF | TGCGCCAGCACCTCGGACATCCACAACACTGAAGCTTTCTTT
TRBJ1-1 | TRBV5-1 | - | - | CASSTDSKNTEAFF | TGCGCCAGCAGCACCGACTCAAAAAACACTGAAGCTTTCTTT
TRBJ1-1 | TRBV2 | - | - | CASSDRLGGWRTEAFF | TGTGCCAGCAGTGACAGACTAGGAGGGTGGCGGACTGAAGCTTTCTTT
TRBJ1-4 | TRBV6-1 | - | TRBD1 | CASQAGTATNEKLFF | TGTGCCAGCCAAGCAGGGACAGCAACTAATGAAAAACTGTTTTTT
TRBJ2-1 | TRBV27 | - | TRBD2 | CASSFGTSGVSEQFF | TGTGCCAGCAGTTTCGGGACTAGCGGGGTCTCGGAGCAGTTCTTC
TRBJ1-1 | TRBV10-3 | - | TRBD1 | CAISGSPGQGPNTEAFF | TGTGCCATCAGTGGGTCTCCGGGACAGGGCCCGAACACTGAAGCTTTCTTT
TRBJ2-7 | TRBV10-1 | - | - | CASSEGWTPYEQYF | TGCGCCAGCAGTGAGGGGTGGACCCCGTACGAGCAGTACTTC
TRBJ1-1 | TRBV5-4 | - | TRBD1 | CASSLVQGAGEAFF | TGTGCCAGCAGCTTGGTCCAGGGGGCAGGTGAAGCTTTCTTT
TRBJ2-2 | TRBV28 | few | TRBD1 | CASRSDTGGFYTGELFF | TGTGCCAGCAGATCCGATACAGGGGGCTTTTACACCGGGGAGCTGTTTTTT
TRBJ1-2 | TRBV7-8 | - | - | CASSHIGTLDGYTF | TGTGCCAGCAGCCATATCGGGACACTGGATGGCTACACCTTC
TRBJ1-1 | TRBV5-1 | - | - | CASSLGQAMNTEAFF | TGCGCCAGCAGCTTGGGACAGGCAATGAACACTGAAGCTTTCTTT
TRBJ2-7 | TRBV6-1 | - | - | CASSVGTSSYEQYF | TGTGCCAGCAGTGTCGGAACGAGCTCCTACGAGCAGTACTTC
TRBJ2-5 | TRBV9 | - | - | CASSVSLGLETQYF | TGTGCCAGCAGCGTATCCCTGGGTTTAGAGACCCAGTACTTC
TRBJ2-3 | TRBV7-9 | - | - | CASRTGSSTDTQYF | TGTGCCAGCAGAACGGGGTCTAGCACAGATACGCAGTATTTT
TRBJ2-7 | TRBV25-1 | - | TRBD1 | CASSEWGQGTLHYEQYF | TGTGCCAGCAGTGAATGGGGACAGGGGACACTACACTACGAGCAGTACTTC
TRBJ2-7 | TRBV14 | - | TRBD1 | CASDNRQGNYEQYF | TGTGCCAGCGATAATAGACAGGGGAACTACGAGCAGTACTTC
TRBJ2-1 | TRBV5-1 | once | - | CASSLTTPYNEQFF | TGCGCCAGCAGCTTAACCACCCCCTACAATGAGCAGTTCTTC
TRBJ2-3 | TRBV19 | - | TRBD2 | CASRSDSGGAVDTQYF | TGTGCCAGTAGGTCCGATAGCGGGGGGGCCGTGGATACGCAGTATTTT